These 28 T cell receptor beta chains came from one sample sequenced in a study of blood T cell repertoires in COVID-19. Generated by immunoSEQ multiplex PCR, the TCRdb table keeps only in-frame clones and is missing some. The table includes 200,000 to 300,000 clones, around 89% detected once. Input material: PBMCs or T cells enriched from blood (not recorded which). The receptors shown here come from a woman in her 30s who had recovered from COVID-19.

This chain joins TRBV30 and TRBJ1-2; D may be TRBD1 (6 bases). CDR1 is GTSNPN and CDR2 is SVGIG in the germline V gene (reference sequence). Trimming pared 0 bases from V and 3 bases from J, leaving 8 bases between. CDR3 length: 13 amino acids. CDR3 nucleotides: TGTGCCTGGAGTGTACAGGGCTACTATGGCTACACCTTC. Translation: CAWSVQGYYGYTF.

This clone has just one count. This sequence joins TRBV9 and TRBJ1-5; 9 positions match TRBD1. The J segment lost 3 bases and the V segment lost 4 bases, leaving 5 bases of the junction unmatched. Germline-derived CDR1 and CDR2 are SGDLS and YYNGEE. This CDR3 spans 15 amino acids. The CDR3 region is CASSPRDRDNQPQHF. The CDR3 DNA follows: TGTGCCAGCAGCCCCCGGGACAGGGACAATCAGCCCCAGCATTTT.

The chain recombines TRBV25-1 with TRBJ1-2; D remains unclear. Per germline, CDR1 MGHDK and CDR2 SYGVNS. Trimming pared 4 bases from V and 7 bases from J, leaving 10 bases between. This CDR3 contains 12 residues. CDR3 sequence: CASSGGVRGYTF. The CDR3 DNA reads as TGTGCCAGCAGTGGAGGTGTTCGTGGCTACACCTTC.

Concerning this clone itself: The sample contains more than one DNA sequence encoding this CDR3. The chain recombines TRBV28 with TRBJ2-2; D possibly corresponds to TRBD1 (5 bases). Trimming removed 6 bases from V and 1 base from J, with 9 bases in between. CDR1 and CDR2 (germline): MDHEN, SYDVKM. The CDR3 length is 14 residues. CDR3: CASRPGQNTGELFF. The CDR3 DNA reads as TGTGCCAGCAGACCCGGACAGAACACCGGGGAGCTGTTTTTT.

Only one count was recorded for this clone. This sequence joins TRBV6-5 and TRBJ1-2, with a weak D call TRBD1 (5 bases). This CDR3 spans 11 amino acids. Germline V gene data show CDR1 as MNHEY and CDR2 as SVGAGI. Deletions cut 4 bases from V and 5 bases from J, with 5 bases between. The CDR3 loop reads CASSSGYGYTF. The CDR3 nucleotides are TGTGCCAGCAGTTCAGGGTATGGCTACACCTTC.

The genes are TRBV14 and TRBJ1-2; 9 positions agree with TRBD1. The V segment lost 0 bases and the J segment 3 bases; nucleotides outside the gene matches: 8. The CDR3 is 17 amino acids. Germline assignment: CDR1 SGHDN and CDR2 FVKESK. CDR3 amino acids: CASSQDPGTGWHYGYTF. DNA of the CDR3: TGTGCCAGCAGCCAAGACCCTGGGACAGGGTGGCACTATGGCTACACCTTC.

The rearrangement joins TRBV7-9 to TRBJ1-2, with TRBD1 as a possible D gene (6 bases). Germline CDR1 is SEHNR and CDR2 is FQNEAQ (reference sequence). V dropped 7 bases and J dropped 1 base, with 13 bases sitting between them. CDR3 length equals 14 residues. CDR3 sequence (DNA): TGTGCCAGCAAAGAGGGGGGGTATAACTATGGCTACACCTTC. It encodes CASKEGGYNYGYTF.

The chain is built from TRBV7-2 and TRBJ1-1; D is ambiguous. The ends were cut back, 4 bases at V and 4 bases at J, with 7 bases in the middle. Per germline, CDR1 SGHTA and CDR2 FQGNSA. The CDR3 spans 12 residues. As DNA, the CDR3 is TGTGCCAGCAGCTCCAGAGGCACTGAAGCTTTCTTT. It specifies CASSSRGTEAFF.

The chain uses TRBV28 and TRBJ1-2; tentative D call: TRBD1 (5 bases). V lost 2 bases and J 4 bases, leaving 14 bases between the germline ends. The CDR3 is 15 amino acids. Germline-derived CDR1 and CDR2 are MDHEN and SYDVKM. CDR3 bases: TGTGCCAGCAGTTTAGGGGTCCCCAGGGTCTATGGCTACACCTTC. Its translation is CASSLGVPRVYGYTF.

V is TRBV2 and J is TRBJ2-7; 9 bases agree with TRBD2. Germline loops: CDR1 SNHLY, CDR2 FYNNEI. V dropped 7 bases and J dropped 2; count of bases not matched to a gene: 9. This CDR3 comprises 15 residues. The CDR3 here is CASTTAGGRAYEQYF. The CDR3 DNA reads TGTGCCAGCACCACCGCGGGCGGGAGGGCCTACGAGCAGTACTTC.

The V gene is TRBV6-5, the J gene TRBJ1-5; D gene uncertain. CDR1 is MNHEY and CDR2 is SVGAGI in the germline V gene. V was shortened by 8 bases and J by 4 bases, with 15 bases between the two germline ends. CDR3 length equals 14 residues. Written as DNA, the CDR3 is TGTGCCAGCTGGGGAGGAAGGAGTAATCAGCCCCAGCATTTT. It specifies CASWGGRSNQPQHF.

The V gene is TRBV6-1, the J gene TRBJ1-1; D is ambiguous. Germline CDR1 reads MNHNS; CDR2 reads SASEGT. The V and J ends lost 2 bases and 0 bases respectively, with 10 bases between them. This CDR3 has 15 amino acids. CDR3 amino acids: CASSENFVVNTEAFF. The CDR3 coding sequence is TGTGCCAGCAGTGAAAATTTCGTTGTGAACACTGAAGCTTTCTTT.

The chain uses TRBV18 and TRBJ1-2, with D perhaps TRBD1 (5 bases). The CDR3 length is 17 residues. Looked up from germline, CDR1 is KGHSH and CDR2 is LQKENI. V was clipped by 2 bases and J by 0 bases, with 16 bases between them. CDR3 sequence reads: CASSPYGAEIANYGYTF. The CDR3 DNA is TGTGCCAGCTCACCATATGGGGCAGAAATAGCTAACTATGGCTACACCTTC.

The chain employs TRBV3-1 (or the pseudogene TRBV3-2) and TRBJ2-2; a weak D match, TRBD1 (6 bases). From germline, CDR1 is LGHDT and CDR2 YNNKEL (reference sequence). The CDR3 covers 18 residues. The germline V and J ends were trimmed by 4 bases and 1 base, with 19 bases remaining between them. DNA for the CDR3: TGTGCCAGCAGCCCAACACCGGGACAAACCAAGAACACCGGGGAGCTGTTTTTT. Its protein is CASSPTPGQTKNTGELFF.

The rearrangement links TRBV5-6 to TRBJ2-7, with 7 bases identical to TRBD1. The CDR3 has 15 amino acids. Germline-derived CDR1 and CDR2 are SGHDT and YYEEEE. Trimming removed 4 bases from V and 2 bases from J; junction bases left unmatched: 9. This CDR3 is CASSLTKTGTYEQYF. The CDR3 DNA follows: TGTGCCAGCAGCCTGACGAAGACAGGGACCTACGAGCAGTACTTC.

This clone was detected a few times. V gene TRBV9 combines with J gene TRBJ2-3; 9 bases are a match to TRBD2. The V segment lost 4 bases and the J segment 1 base; nucleotides outside the gene matches: 10. CDR1 SGDLS and CDR2 YYNGEE come from the germline V gene. The CDR3 runs to 17 residues. The chain's CDR3 is CASSTAGGLAGTDTQYF. The CDR3, as DNA: TGTGCCAGCAGCACCGCGGGGGGACTAGCAGGCACAGATACGCAGTATTTT.

V gene TRBV12-3 or TRBV12-4 combines with J gene TRBJ1-1, with D unresolved. V lost 6 bases and J 1 base, leaving 3 bases between the germline ends. The CDR3 length is 11 residues. CDR3 region: CASRANTEAFF. Here the CDR3 DNA reads TGTGCCAGCAGAGCGAACACTGAAGCTTTCTTT.

The genes are TRBV7-6 and TRBJ1-5, with TRBD1 identical over 9 bases. The CDR3 has 18 residues. V shed 7 bases and J 7 bases; nucleotides not matched to a gene: 20. Germline V CDR1 and CDR2: SGHVS, FNYEAQ. CDR3 region: CASKVSIRDRTGEQPQHF. The DNA of the CDR3 is TGTGCCAGCAAAGTCTCGATTAGGGACCGGACAGGGGAACAGCCCCAGCATTTT. The variable domain in full, completed from reference TRBV7-6 and TRBJ1-5, reads GAGVSQSPRYKVTKRGQDVALRCDPISGHVSLYWYRQALGQGPEFLTYFNYEAQQDKSGLPNDRFSAERPEGSISTLTIQRTEQRDSAMYRCASKVSIRDRTGEQPQHFGDGTRLSIL.

The V gene is TRBV7-9, the J gene TRBJ2-3; tentatively, D is TRBD1 (6 bases). Germline-derived CDR1 and CDR2 are SEHNR and FQNEAQ (reference sequence). V lost 4 bases to trimming and J lost 5 bases, with 7 bases between them. The CDR3 sequence is 12 residues long. The DNA for the CDR3 is TGTGCCAGCAGCTGGGGGCAAGATACGCAGTATTTT. Amino acids: CASSWGQDTQYF.

V gene TRBV7-6 combines with J gene TRBJ1-2; D gene unclear. Trimming pared 5 bases from V and 4 bases from J, leaving 17 bases between. Per the germline V gene, CDR1 is SGHVS and CDR2 is FNYEAQ. This CDR3 has 15 amino acids. CDR3 amino acids: CASSPGDWVSYGYTF. In nucleotides, the CDR3 is TGTGCCAGCAGCCCCGGTGACTGGGTGTCCTATGGCTACACCTTC.

The V gene is TRBV28, the J gene TRBJ1-2; TRBD1 matches at 8 bases. The germline V gene has CDR1 MDHEN and CDR2 SYDVKM. V shed 6 bases, J shed 6 bases, and the junction held 6 bases outside the gene matches. The CDR3 totals 13 residues. The CDR3 DNA reads as TGTGCCAGCAGAGCTACAGGGGGAAATGGCTACACCTTC. This encodes CASRATGGNGYTF.

CDR3 sequence (DNA): TGTGCCAGCAGCCCGAGGGCAGGGGGCATCAATGAGCAGTTCTTC. Protein: CASSPRAGGINEQFF. The chain employs TRBV11-3 and TRBJ2-1, with 8 bases matching TRBD1. After removal of 5 bases from V and 6 bases from J, the junction contained 9 bases not matched to a gene. This CDR3 comprises 15 residues. From germline, CDR1 is SGHNT and CDR2 YENEEA.

V gene TRBV3-1 (or the pseudogene TRBV3-2) combines with J gene TRBJ2-7; tentatively, D is TRBD1 (5 bases). Germline-derived CDR1 and CDR2 are LGHDT and YNNKEL (reference sequence). The V end lost 1 base, the J end lost 5 bases, and 15 bases lay between the germline ends. This CDR3 has 15 residues. The CDR3 nucleotides read TGTGCCAGCAGCCAAGGGGGCGGACCCCGAAACGAGCAGTACTTC. It translates to CASSQGGGPRNEQYF.

The rearrangement links TRBV19 to TRBJ2-5; no clear D gene. Germline V gives CDR1 LNHDA, CDR2 SQIVND (reference sequence). The CDR3 sequence is 13 residues long. V was clipped by 7 bases and J by 0 bases, with 9 bases between them. CDR3: CASKARHQETQYF. The CDR3, as DNA: TGTGCCAGTAAGGCGCGGCACCAAGAGACCCAGTACTTC.

The chain couples TRBV3-1 (or the pseudogene TRBV3-2) to TRBJ1-3; TRBD1 matches at 9 bases. The CDR3 contains 19 residues. V trimming: 3 bases; J trimming: 7 bases; junction bases outside the gene matches: 19. Germline CDR1 reads LGHDT; CDR2 reads YNNKEL (reference sequence). In nucleotides, the CDR3 is TGTGCCAGCAGCCATGATCCCGGGACAGGGCATGGGGCACGGAACACCATATATTTT. Translation: CASSHDPGTGHGARNTIYF.

CDR3 sequence (DNA): TGCAGCGTTGCGATGGCGGAGAACACTGAAGCTTTCTTT. It specifies CSVAMAENTEAFF. V is TRBV29-1 and J is TRBJ1-1; D not resolved. This CDR3 spans 13 amino acids. Between the trimmed V and J ends, which lost 4 bases and 1 base, there was a span of 10 bases. The V gene's germline CDR1 is SQVTM and CDR2 ANQGSEA. Drawing the rest from reference TRBV29-1 and TRBJ1-1, the complete variable domain is SAVISQKPSRDICQRGTSLTIQCQVDSQVTMMFWYRQQPGQSLTLIATANQGSEATYESGFVIDKFPISRPNLTFSTLTVSNMSPEDSSIYLCSVAMAENTEAFFGQGTRLTVV.

The rearrangement links TRBV5-1 to TRBJ1-1, with TRBD1 matching 8 bases. After removal of 4 bases from V and 4 bases from J, the junction contained 6 bases not matched to a gene. This CDR3 is 14 amino acids long. Germline values: CDR1 SGHRS, CDR2 YFSETQ. CDR3 loop: CASSEQTGGTEAFF. CDR3 coding DNA: TGCGCCAGCAGCGAACAAACAGGGGGCACTGAAGCTTTCTTT.

The chain uses TRBV9 and TRBJ2-3; 7 positions agree with TRBD2. V lost 0 bases to trimming and J lost 5 bases; unmatched junction nucleotides: 9. The CDR3 length is 16 residues. From germline, CDR1 is SGDLS and CDR2 YYNGEE. CDR3: CASSVEGLPGGDTQYF. The DNA for the CDR3 is TGTGCCAGCAGCGTAGAAGGACTACCGGGGGGAGATACGCAGTATTTT.